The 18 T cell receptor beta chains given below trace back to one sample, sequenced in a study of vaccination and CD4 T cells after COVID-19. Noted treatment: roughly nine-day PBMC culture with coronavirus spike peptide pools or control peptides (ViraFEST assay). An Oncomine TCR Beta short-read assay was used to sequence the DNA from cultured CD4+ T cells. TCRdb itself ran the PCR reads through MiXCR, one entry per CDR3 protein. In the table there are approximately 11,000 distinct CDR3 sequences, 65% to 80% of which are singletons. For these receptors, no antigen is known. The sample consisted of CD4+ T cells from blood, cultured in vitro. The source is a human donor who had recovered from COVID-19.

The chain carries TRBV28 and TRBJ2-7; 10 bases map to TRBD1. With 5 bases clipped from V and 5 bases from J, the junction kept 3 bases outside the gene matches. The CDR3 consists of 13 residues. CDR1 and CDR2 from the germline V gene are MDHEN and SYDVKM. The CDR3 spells CASSRQGAHEQYF. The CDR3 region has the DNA TGTGCCAGCAGTCGACAGGGGGCCCACGAGCAGTACTTC.

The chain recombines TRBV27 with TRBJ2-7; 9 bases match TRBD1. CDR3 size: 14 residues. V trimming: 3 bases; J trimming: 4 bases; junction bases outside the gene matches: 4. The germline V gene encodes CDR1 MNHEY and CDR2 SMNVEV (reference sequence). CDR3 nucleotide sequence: TGTGCCAGCAGTTTGGGGACAGGGTTTTACGAGCAGTACTTC. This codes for CASSLGTGFYEQYF.

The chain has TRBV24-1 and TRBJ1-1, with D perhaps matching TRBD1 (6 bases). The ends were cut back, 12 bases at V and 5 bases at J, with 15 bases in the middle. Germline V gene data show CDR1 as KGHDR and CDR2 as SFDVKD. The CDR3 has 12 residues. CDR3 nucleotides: TGTGCCCCATCGGGGAGGGGGACTGAAGCTTTCTTT. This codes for CAPSGRGTEAFF.

Here the CDR3 reads CASSPDRAQPQHF. As DNA, the CDR3 is TGTGCCAGCAGCCCGGACAGGGCTCAGCCCCAGCATTTT. This chain uses TRBV28 with TRBJ1-5, with 8 bases identical to TRBD1. The V gene's germline CDR1 is MDHEN and CDR2 SYDVKM. The CDR3 is 13 amino acids. V gave up 6 bases and J gave up 6 bases; unmatched junction bases: 4.

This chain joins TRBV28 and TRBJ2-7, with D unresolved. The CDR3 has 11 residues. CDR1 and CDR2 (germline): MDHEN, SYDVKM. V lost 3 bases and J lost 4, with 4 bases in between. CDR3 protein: CASSLGYEQYF. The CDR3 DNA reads TGTGCCAGCAGTTTGGGATACGAGCAGTACTTC.

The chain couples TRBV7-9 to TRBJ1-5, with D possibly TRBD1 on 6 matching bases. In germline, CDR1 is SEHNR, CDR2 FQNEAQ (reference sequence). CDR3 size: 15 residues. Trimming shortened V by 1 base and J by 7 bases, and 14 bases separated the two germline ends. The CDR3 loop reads CASSLEAGAGQPQHF. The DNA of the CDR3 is TGTGCCAGCAGCTTAGAGGCAGGGGCGGGCCAGCCCCAGCATTTT.

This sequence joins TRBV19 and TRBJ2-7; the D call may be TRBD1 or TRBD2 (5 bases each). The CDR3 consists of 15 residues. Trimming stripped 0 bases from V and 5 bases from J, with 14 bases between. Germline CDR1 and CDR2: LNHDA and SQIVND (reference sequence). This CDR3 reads CASSIDNPRGHEQYF. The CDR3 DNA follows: TGTGCCAGTAGTATAGACAACCCACGGGGACACGAGCAGTACTTC.

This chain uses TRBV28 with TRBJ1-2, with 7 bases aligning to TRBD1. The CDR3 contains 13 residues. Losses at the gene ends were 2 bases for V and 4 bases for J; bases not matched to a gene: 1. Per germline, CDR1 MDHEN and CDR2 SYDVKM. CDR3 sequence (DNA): TGTGCCAGCAGTTTAAACAGGGGCTATGGCTACACCTTC. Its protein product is CASSLNRGYGYTF.

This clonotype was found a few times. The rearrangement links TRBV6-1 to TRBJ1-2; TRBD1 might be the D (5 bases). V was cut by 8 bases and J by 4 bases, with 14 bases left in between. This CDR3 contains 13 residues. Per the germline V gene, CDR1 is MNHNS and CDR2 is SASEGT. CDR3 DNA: TGTGCCAGCGTGAGGGGAGGGACCTATGGCTACACCTTC. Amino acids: CASVRGGTYGYTF.

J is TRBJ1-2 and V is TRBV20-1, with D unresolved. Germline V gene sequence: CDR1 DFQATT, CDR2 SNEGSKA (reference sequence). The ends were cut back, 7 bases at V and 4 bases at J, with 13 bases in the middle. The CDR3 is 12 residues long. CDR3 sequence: CSGLGPAYGYTF. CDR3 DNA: TGCAGTGGGCTTGGTCCCGCCTATGGCTACACCTTC.

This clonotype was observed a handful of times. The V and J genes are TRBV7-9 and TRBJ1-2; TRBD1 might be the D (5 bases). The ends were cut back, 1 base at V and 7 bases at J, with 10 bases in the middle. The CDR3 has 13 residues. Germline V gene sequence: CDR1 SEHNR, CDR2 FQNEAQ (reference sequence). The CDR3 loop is CASSLGREGGYTF. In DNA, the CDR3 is TGTGCCAGCAGCTTAGGCAGGGAAGGTGGCTACACCTTC.

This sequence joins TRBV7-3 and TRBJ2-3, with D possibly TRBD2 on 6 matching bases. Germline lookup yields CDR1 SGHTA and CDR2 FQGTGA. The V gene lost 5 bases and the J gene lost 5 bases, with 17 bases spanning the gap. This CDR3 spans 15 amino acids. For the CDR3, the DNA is TGTGCCAGCAGCCCCCGGGGGAGTGGGAGAGATACGCAGTATTTT. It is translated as CASSPRGSGRDTQYF.

The CDR3 sequence: CASSFLGSSNQPQHF. CDR3 coding DNA: TGTGCCAGCAGCTTTTTGGGGTCGAGCAATCAGCCCCAGCATTTT. V and J are TRBV11-2 and TRBJ1-5; unclear D gene. The CDR3 has 15 amino acids. Trimming cost V 3 bases and J 1 base, with 10 bases left between them. Germline V gene lookup returns CDR1 SGHAT and CDR2 FQNNGV.

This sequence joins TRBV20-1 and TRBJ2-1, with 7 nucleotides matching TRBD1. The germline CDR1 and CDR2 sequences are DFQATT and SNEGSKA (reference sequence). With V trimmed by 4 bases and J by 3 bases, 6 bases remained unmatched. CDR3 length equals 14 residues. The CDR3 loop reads CSATGQPNYNEQFF. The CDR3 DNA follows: TGCAGTGCTACGGGACAGCCAAACTACAATGAGCAGTTCTTC.

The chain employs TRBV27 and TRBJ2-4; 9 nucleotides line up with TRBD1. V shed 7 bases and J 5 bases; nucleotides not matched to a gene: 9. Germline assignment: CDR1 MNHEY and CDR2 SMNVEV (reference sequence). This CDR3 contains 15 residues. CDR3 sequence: CASNTGGGGENIQYF. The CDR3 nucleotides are TGTGCCAGCAATACAGGGGGCGGTGGAGAAAACATTCAGTACTTC.

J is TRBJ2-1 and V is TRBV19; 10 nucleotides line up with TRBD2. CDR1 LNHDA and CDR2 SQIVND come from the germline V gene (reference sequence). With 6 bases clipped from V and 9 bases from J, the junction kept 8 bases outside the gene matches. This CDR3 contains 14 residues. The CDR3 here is CASSSLAGAGEQFF. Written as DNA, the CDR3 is TGTGCCAGTAGCAGTCTAGCGGGAGCAGGTGAGCAGTTCTTC.

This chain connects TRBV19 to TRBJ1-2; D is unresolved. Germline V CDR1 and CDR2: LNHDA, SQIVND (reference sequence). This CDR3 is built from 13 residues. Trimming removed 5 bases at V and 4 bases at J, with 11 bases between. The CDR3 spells CASSSGRGYGYTF. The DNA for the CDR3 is TGTGCCAGTAGTTCGGGTCGAGGCTATGGCTACACCTTC. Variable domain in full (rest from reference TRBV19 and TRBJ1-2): DGGITQSPKYLFRKEGQNVTLSCEQNLNHDAMYWYRQDPGQGLRLIYYSQIVNDFQKGDIAEGYSVSREKKESFPLTVTSAQKNPTAFYLCASSSGRGYGYTFGSGTRLTVV.

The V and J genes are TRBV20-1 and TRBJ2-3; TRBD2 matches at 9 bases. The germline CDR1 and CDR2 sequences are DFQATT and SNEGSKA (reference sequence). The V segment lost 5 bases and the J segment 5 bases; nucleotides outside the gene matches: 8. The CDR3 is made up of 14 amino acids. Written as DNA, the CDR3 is TGCAGTGCTGTAGCGGGAGTGGGAGGAGATACGCAGTATTTT. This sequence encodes CSAVAGVGGDTQYF.